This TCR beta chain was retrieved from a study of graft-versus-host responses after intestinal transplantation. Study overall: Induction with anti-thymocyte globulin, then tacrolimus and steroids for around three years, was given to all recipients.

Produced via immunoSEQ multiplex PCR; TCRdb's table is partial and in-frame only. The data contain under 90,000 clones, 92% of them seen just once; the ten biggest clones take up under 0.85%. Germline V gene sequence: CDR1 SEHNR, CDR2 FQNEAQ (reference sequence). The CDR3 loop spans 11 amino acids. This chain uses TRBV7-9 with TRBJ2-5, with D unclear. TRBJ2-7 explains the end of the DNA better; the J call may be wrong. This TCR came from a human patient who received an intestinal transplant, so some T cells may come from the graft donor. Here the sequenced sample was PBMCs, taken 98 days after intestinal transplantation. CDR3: CASSNFYEQYF. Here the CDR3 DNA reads TGTGCCAGCAGCAACTTCTACGAGCAGTACTTC.